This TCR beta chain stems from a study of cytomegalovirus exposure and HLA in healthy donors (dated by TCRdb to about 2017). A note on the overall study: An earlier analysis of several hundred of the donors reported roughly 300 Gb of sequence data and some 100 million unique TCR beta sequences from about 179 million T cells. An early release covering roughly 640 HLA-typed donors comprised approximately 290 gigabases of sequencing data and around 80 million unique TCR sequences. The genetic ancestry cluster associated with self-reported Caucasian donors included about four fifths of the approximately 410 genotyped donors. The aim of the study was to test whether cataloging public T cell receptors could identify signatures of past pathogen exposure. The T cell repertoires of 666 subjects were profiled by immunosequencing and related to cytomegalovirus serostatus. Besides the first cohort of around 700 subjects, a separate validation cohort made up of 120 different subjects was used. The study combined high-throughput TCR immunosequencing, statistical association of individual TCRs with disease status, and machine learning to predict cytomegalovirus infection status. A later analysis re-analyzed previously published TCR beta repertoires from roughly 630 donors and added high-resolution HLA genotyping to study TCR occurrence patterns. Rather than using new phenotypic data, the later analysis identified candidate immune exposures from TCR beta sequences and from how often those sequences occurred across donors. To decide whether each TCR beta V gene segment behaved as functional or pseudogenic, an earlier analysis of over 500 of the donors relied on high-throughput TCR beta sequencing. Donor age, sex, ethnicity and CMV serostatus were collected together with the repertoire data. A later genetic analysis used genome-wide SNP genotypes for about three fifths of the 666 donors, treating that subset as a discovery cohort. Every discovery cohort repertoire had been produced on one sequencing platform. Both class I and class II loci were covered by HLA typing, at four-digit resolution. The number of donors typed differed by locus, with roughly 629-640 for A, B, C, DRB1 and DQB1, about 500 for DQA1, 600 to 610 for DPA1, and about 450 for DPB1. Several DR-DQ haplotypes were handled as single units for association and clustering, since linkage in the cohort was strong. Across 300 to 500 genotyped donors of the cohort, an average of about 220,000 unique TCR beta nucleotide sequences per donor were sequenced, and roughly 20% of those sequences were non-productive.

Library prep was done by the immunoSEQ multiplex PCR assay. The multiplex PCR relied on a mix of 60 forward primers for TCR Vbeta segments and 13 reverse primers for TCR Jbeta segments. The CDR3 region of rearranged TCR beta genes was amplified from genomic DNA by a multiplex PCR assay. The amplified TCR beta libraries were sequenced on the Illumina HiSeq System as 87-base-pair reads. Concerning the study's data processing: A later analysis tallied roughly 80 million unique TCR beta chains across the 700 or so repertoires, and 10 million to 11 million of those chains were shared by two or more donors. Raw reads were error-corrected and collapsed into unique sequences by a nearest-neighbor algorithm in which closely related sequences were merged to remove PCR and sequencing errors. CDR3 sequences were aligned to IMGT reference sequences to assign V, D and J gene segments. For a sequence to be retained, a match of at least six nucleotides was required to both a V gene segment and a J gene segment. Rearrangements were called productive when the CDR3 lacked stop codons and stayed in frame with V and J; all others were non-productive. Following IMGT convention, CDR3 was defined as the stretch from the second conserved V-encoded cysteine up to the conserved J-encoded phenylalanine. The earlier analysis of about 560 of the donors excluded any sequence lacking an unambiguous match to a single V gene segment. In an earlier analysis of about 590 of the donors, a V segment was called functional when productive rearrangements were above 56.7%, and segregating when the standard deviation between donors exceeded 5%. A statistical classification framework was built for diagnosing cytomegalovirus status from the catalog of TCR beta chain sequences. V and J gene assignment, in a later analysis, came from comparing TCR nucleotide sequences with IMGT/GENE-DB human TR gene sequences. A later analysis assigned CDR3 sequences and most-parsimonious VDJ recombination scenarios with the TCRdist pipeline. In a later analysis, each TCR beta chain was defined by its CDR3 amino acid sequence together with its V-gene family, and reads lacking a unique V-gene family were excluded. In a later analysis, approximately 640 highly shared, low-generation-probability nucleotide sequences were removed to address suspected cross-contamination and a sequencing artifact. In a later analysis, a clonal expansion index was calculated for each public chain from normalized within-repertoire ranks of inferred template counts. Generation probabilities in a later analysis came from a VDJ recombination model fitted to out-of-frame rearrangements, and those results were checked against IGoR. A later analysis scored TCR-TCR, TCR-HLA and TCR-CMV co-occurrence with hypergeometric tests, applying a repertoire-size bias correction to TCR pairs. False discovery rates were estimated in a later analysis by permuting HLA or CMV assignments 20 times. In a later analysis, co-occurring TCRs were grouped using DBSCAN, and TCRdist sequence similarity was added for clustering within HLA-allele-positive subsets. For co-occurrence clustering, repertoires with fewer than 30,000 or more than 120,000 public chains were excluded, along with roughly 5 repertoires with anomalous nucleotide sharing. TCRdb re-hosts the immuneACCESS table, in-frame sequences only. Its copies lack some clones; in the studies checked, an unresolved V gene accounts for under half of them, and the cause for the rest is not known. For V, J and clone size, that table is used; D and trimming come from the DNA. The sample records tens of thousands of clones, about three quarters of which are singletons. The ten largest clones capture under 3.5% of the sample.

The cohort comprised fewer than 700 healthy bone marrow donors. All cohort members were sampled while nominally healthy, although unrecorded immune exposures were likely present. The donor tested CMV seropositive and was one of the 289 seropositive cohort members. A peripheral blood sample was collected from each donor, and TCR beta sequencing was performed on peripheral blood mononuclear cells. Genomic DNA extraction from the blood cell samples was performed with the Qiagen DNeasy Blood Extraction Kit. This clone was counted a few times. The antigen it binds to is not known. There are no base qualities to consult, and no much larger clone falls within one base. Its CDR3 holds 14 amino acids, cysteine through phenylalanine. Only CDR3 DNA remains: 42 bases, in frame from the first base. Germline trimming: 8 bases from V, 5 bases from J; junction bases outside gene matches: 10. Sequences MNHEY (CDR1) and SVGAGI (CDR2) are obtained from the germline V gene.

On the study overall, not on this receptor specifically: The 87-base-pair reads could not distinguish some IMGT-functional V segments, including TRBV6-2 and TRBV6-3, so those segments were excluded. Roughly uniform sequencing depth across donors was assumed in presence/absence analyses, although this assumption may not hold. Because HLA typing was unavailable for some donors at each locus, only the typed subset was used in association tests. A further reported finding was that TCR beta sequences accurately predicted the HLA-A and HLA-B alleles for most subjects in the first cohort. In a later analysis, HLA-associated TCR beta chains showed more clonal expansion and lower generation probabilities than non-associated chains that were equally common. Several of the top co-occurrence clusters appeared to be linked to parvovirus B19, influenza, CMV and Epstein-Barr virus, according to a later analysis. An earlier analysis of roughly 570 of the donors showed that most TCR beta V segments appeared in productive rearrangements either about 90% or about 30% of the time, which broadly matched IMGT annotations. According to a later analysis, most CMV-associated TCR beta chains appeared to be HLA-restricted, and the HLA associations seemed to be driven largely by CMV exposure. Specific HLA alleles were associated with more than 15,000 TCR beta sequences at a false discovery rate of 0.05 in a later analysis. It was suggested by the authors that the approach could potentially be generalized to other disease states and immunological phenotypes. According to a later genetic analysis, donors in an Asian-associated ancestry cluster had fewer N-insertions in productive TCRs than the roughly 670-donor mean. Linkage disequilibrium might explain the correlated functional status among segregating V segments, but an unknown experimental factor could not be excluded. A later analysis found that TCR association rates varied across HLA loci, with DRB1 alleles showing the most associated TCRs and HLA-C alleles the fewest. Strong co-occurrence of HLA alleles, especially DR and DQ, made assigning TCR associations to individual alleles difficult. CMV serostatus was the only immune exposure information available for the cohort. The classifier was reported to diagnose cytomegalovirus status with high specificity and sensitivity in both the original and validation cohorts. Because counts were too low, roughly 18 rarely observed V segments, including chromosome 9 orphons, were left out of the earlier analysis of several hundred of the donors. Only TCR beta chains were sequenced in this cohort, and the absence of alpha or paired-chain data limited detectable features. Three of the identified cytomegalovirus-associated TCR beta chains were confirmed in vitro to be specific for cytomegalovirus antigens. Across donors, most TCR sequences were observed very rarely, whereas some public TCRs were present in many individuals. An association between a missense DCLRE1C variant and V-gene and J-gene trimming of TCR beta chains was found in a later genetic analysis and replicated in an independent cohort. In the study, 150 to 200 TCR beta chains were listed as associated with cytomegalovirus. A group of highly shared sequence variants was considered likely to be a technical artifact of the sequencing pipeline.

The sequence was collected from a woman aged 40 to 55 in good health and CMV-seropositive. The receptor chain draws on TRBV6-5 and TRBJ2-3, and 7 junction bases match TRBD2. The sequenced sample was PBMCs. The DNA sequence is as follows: TGTGCCAGCCAAAGGAGCGGGGCGCAAGATACGCAGTATTTT. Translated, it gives CASQRSGAQDTQYF.